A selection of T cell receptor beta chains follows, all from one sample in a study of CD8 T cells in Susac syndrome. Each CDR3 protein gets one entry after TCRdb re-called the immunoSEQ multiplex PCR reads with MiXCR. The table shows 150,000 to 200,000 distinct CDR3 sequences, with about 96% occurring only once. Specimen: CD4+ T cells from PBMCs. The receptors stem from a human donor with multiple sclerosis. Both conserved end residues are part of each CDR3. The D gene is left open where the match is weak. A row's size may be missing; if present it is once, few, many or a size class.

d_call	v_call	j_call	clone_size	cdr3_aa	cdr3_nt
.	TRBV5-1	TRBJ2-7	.	CASSLVGPSSEQYF	TGCGCCAGCAGCTTGGTAGGCCCTAGCTCGGAGCAGTACTTC
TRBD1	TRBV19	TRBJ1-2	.	CASTTTGGGGLGYTF	TGTGCCAGTACGACAACCGGGGGAGGGGGCCTTGGCTACACCTTC
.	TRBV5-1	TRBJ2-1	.	CASSSEGEQFF	TGCGCCAGCAGCTCGGAGGGTGAGCAGTTCTTC
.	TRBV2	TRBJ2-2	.	CASKGGTGELFF	TGTGCCAGCAAGGGGGGAACCGGGGAGCTGTTTTTT
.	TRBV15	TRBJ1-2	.	CATSRINEDGYTF	TGTGCCACCAGCAGAATTAACGAGGATGGCTACACCTTC
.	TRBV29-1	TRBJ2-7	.	CSVGIGVGSYEQYF	TGCAGCGTTGGGATTGGTGTTGGCTCCTACGAGCAGTACTTC
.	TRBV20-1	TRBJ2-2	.	CSASRDSVGELFF	TGCAGTGCAAGCCGGGACTCGGTGGGGGAGCTGTTTTTT
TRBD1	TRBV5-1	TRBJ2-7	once	CASSLAPGQGSEQYF	TGCGCCAGCAGCTTGGCCCCGGGACAGGGTTCCGAGCAGTACTTC
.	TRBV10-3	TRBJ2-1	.	CAISDSRSGDNEQFF	TGTGCCATCAGTGACTCGCGATCCGGGGACAATGAGCAGTTCTTC
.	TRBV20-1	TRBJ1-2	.	CSAWEGKGYTF	TGCAGTGCCTGGGAGGGGAAGGGCTACACCTTC
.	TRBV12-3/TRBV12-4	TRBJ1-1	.	CASRAQGPNTEAFF	TGTGCCAGCAGGGCCCAGGGACCGAACACTGAAGCTTTCTTT
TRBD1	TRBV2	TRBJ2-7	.	CASTQGREQYF	TGTGCCAGCACACAGGGGCGCGAGCAGTACTTC
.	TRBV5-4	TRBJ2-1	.	CASSLVSKRGNNEQFF	TGTGCCAGCAGCTTGGTGTCCAAGCGCGGCAACAATGAGCAGTTCTTC
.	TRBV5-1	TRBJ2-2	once	CASSPTVNVGELFF	TGCGCCAGCAGCCCAACAGTGAACGTCGGGGAGCTGTTTTTT
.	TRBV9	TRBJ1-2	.	CASSVGSANYGYTF	TGTGCCAGCAGCGTTGGCAGCGCTAACTATGGCTACACCTTC
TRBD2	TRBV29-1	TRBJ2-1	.	CSVEDRPGGGGEQFF	TGCAGCGTTGAAGATCGTCCGGGAGGCGGAGGTGAGCAGTTCTTC
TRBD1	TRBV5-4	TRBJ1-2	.	CASSENRGGVSYTF	TGTGCCAGCAGCGAGAACAGGGGCGGAGTGAGCTACACCTTC
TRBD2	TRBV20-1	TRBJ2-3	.	CSAPSSGGSTDTQYF	TGCAGTGCTCCTTCTAGCGGGGGTAGCACAGATACGCAGTATTTT
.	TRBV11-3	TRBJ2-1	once	CASSLDYSYNEQFF	TGTGCCAGCAGCTTGGACTACTCCTACAATGAGCAGTTCTTC
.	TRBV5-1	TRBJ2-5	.	CASSGRQVQETQYF	TGCGCCAGCAGCGGAAGACAGGTCCAAGAGACCCAGTACTTC
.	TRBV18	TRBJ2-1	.	CASSHSNQGQFF	TGTGCCAGCTCACACTCAAATCAAGGGCAGTTCTTC
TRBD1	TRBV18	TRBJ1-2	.	CASSPGQGVNYGYTF	TGTGCCAGCTCGCCCGGACAGGGTGTTAACTATGGCTACACCTTC
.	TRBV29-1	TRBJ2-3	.	CSVPRSWRDTQYF	TGCAGCGTTCCAAGGTCCTGGAGGGATACGCAGTATTTT
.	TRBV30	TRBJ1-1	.	CAWSGVLGAFF	TGTGCCTGGAGTGGCGTCCTTGGAGCTTTCTTT
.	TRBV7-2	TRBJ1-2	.	CASSLRDPLGGYTF	TGTGCCAGCAGCCTTCGGGACCCTTTAGGTGGCTACACCTTC
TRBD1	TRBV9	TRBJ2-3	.	CASSARQGYTQYF	TGTGCCAGCAGCGCCCGACAGGGTTATACGCAGTATTTT
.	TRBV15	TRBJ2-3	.	CATSRASLGSLTDTQYF	TGTGCCACCAGCAGAGCTAGTCTAGGCTCCCTCACAGATACGCAGTATTTT
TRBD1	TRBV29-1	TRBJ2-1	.	CSAQTGSDNEQFF	TGCAGCGCCCAGACAGGGTCGGACAATGAGCAGTTCTTC
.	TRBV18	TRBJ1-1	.	CASSLRGLNTEAFF	TGTGCCAGCTCCCTCCGAGGGCTCAACACTGAAGCTTTCTTT
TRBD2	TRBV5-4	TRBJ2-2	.	CASSLEATSVGELFF	TGTGCCAGCAGCTTGGAGGCGACTAGCGTCGGGGAGCTGTTTTTT
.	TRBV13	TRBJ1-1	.	CASSLGHVNTEAFF	TGTGCCAGCAGCTTAGGGCATGTGAACACTGAAGCTTTCTTT
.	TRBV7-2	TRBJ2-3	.	CASSTYPDTQYF	TGTGCCAGCAGCACGTACCCAGATACGCAGTATTTT
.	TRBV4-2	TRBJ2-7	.	CASSQRGDGVYEQYF	TGTGCCAGCAGCCAGAGGGGGGACGGGGTCTACGAGCAGTACTTC
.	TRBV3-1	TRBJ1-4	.	CASSQAYRDGLFF	TGTGCCAGCAGCCAAGCATACAGGGATGGACTGTTTTTT
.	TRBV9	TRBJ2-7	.	CASSVGPIDEQYF	TGTGCCAGCAGCGTTGGTCCCATCGACGAGCAGTACTTC
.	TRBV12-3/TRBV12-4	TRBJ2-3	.	CASSRRPTGDTQYF	TGTGCCAGCAGCCGAAGGCCTACCGGGGATACGCAGTATTTT
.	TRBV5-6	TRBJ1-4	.	CASSFFSRGWEKLFF	TGTGCCAGCAGCTTCTTTAGTCGGGGATGGGAAAAACTGTTTTTT
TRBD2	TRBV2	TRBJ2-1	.	CASRSGTSGYNEQFF	TGTGCCAGCAGGTCCGGGACTAGCGGCTACAATGAGCAGTTCTTC
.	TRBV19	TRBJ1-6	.	CASSRDSSAPLHF	TGTGCCAGTAGTCGGGACTCCTCCGCACCCCTCCACTTT
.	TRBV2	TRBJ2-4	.	CASSEARGLAKNIQYF	TGTGCCAGCAGTGAAGCGCGGGGACTAGCCAAAAACATTCAGTACTTC
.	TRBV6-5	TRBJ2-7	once	CASSYSRGSSYEQYF	TGTGCCAGCAGTTACTCGAGGGGGAGCTCCTACGAGCAGTACTTC
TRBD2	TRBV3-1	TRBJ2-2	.	CASSRGGSRTGELFF	TGTGCCAGCAGCCGGGGGGGGTCGCGCACCGGGGAGCTGTTTTTT
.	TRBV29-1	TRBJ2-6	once	CSVPRAASSGANVLTF	TGCAGCGTCCCCCGGGCGGCGAGCTCTGGGGCCAACGTCCTGACTTTC
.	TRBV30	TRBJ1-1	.	CAWTIATEAFF	TGTGCCTGGACTATAGCGACTGAAGCTTTCTTT
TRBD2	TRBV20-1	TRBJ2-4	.	CSAEKREGNIQYF	TGCAGTGCCGAGAAGCGGGAGGGAAACATTCAGTACTTC
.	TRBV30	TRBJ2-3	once	CAWSWARTSTDTQYF	TGTGCCTGGAGTTGGGCGCGAACTAGCACAGATACGCAGTATTTT
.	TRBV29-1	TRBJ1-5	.	CSVGDGGGQPQHF	TGCAGCGTTGGGGATGGGGGCGGACAGCCCCAGCATTTT
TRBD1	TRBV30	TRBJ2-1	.	CAWRRRWTGGGNEQFF	TGTGCCTGGAGACGACGATGGACAGGGGGCGGAAATGAGCAGTTCTTC
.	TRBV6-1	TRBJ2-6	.	CASTAGLSSGANVLTF	TGTGCCAGTACCGCAGGACTAAGCTCTGGGGCCAACGTCCTGACTTTC
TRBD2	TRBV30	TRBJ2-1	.	CAWSRISGSLRGEQFF	TGTGCCTGGAGTCGAATTAGCGGGAGCCTGAGAGGTGAGCAGTTCTTC
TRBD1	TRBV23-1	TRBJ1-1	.	CASTSTTQGENTEAFF	TGCGCCAGCACCTCCACGACCCAGGGGGAGAACACTGAAGCTTTCTTT
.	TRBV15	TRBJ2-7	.	CATSSQRESYEQYF	TGTGCCACCAGCAGCCAACGGGAGTCCTACGAGCAGTACTTC
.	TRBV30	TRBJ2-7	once	CAWSRTESYEQYF	TGTGCCTGGAGTAGGACGGAAAGCTACGAGCAGTACTTC
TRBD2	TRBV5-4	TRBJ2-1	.	CASSPSGTLGGNEQFF	TGTGCCAGCAGCCCTTCCGGGACCCTGGGGGGGAATGAGCAGTTCTTC
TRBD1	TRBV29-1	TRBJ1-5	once	CSVVLGQGGQPQHF	TGCAGCGTTGTACTAGGACAGGGTGGTCAGCCCCAGCATTTT
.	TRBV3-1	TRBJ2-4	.	CASSQGAHEGAKNIQYF	TGTGCCAGCAGCCAAGGAGCTCACGAGGGGGCCAAAAACATTCAGTACTTC
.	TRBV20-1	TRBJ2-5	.	CSAYVAESGTQYF	TGCAGTGCTTACGTAGCTGAATCGGGGACCCAGTACTTC
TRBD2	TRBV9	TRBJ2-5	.	CASSVTSGRETQYF	TGTGCCAGCAGCGTGACTAGCGGGCGTGAGACCCAGTACTTC
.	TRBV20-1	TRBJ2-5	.	CSASTTVLYQETQYF	TGCAGTGCTTCTACGACAGTATTGTACCAAGAGACCCAGTACTTC